Listed below are T cell receptor beta chains from one sample, sequenced in a study of cytomegalovirus exposure and HLA in healthy donors. Sequencing was performed with immunoSEQ multiplex PCR; in TCRdb, only in-frame clones are kept and a portion is missing. This sample yields about 84,000 clones, of which around 66% are seen a single time; 15% belongs to the top ten. Sequenced input: PBMCs. Receptors originate from a woman aged 40 to 50 in good health and CMV-seropositive. Each CDR3 is given with its conserved first and last residue. D genes are given only for firm matches. Expanded clones are given a class, and other clones once, few, many or no size at all.

v_call	j_call	d_call	clone_size	cdr3_nt	cdr3_aa
TRBV2	TRBJ1-4	TRBD1	few	TGTGCCAGCAGTGGCAGGGACAGGCAAACAACTAATGAAAAACTGTTTTTT	CASSGRDRQTTNEKLFF
TRBV5-1	TRBJ2-1	TRBD1	few	TGCGCCAGCAGCGCCACAGGGGGGTACAATGAGCAGTTCTTC	CASSATGGYNEQFF
TRBV19	TRBJ1-1	TRBD1	-	TGTGCCAGTAGTATAAGAGGGGGCGCCGGGGACACTGAAGCTTTCTTT	CASSIRGGAGDTEAFF
TRBV2	TRBJ2-2	-	few	TGTGCCAGCAGTGAAGGGCTGAACACCGGGGAGCTGTTTTTT	CASSEGLNTGELFF
TRBV7-9	TRBJ2-2	-	-	TGTGCCAGCAGCTTAGCGGGGGGTTTGGAATCCGGGGAGCTGTTTTTT	CASSLAGGLESGELFF
TRBV11-2	TRBJ2-1	TRBD1	few	TGTGCCAGCAGCCAGCCGGGACAGGGCCCCTACAATGAGCAGTTCTTC	CASSQPGQGPYNEQFF
TRBV19	TRBJ1-5	-	few	TGTGCCAGTAGTGGGACAACTTATTATAGCAATCAGCCCCAGCATTTT	CASSGTTYYSNQPQHF
TRBV7-7	TRBJ2-5	TRBD2	few	TGTGCCAGCAGCCCTCGGACTAGCGGGATACAAGAGACCCAGTACTTC	CASSPRTSGIQETQYF
TRBV4-3	TRBJ2-1	TRBD2	-	TGCGCCAGCAGCCAAGGGTCACTAGCGGGCTACAATGAGCAGTTCTTC	CASSQGSLAGYNEQFF
TRBV27	TRBJ2-1	-	-	TGTGCCAGCAGTTTTACAGCGGGCAATGAGCAGTTCTTC	CASSFTAGNEQFF
TRBV11-2	TRBJ1-6	-	few	TGTGCCAGCAGCTTAGATCTAGAATCACCCCTCCACTTT	CASSLDLESPLHF
TRBV6-5	TRBJ1-1	TRBD1	-	TGTGCCAGCAGTTTAGAGGGACAGCGAAACACTGAAGCTTTCTTT	CASSLEGQRNTEAFF
TRBV7-9	TRBJ1-1	TRBD1	few	TGTGCCAGCAGTACAGGGGACTACACTGAAGCTTTCTTT	CASSTGDYTEAFF
TRBV2	TRBJ1-3	TRBD1	-	TGTGCCAGCAGTGTCACAGGGGGTGGAAACACCATATATTTT	CASSVTGGGNTIYF
TRBV7-2	TRBJ2-7	-	few	TGTGCCAGCAGCTTAGCGGGAGGAGAGCAGTACTTC	CASSLAGGEQYF
TRBV27	TRBJ1-1	-	-	TGTGCCAGCAGTACGAGGGACTTGTCGTGGCCCTCTGAAGCTTTCTTT	CASSTRDLSWPSEAFF
TRBV28	TRBJ2-7	-	once	TGTGCCAGCACACCCCCGGGACTGAAGAGCTCCTACGAGCAGTACTTC	CASTPPGLKSSYEQYF
TRBV28	TRBJ1-1	-	once	TGTGCCAGCAGTTTAGGAAGGAGGACTGAAGCTTTCTTT	CASSLGRRTEAFF
TRBV28	TRBJ2-1	TRBD2	few	TGTGCCAGCAGTCCTCTAGCGGGAGGGGGTGGCGAGCAGTTCTTC	CASSPLAGGGGEQFF
TRBV2	TRBJ2-5	-	-	TGTGCCAGCACCAGAGAGGGAGTGCAAGAGACCCAGTACTTC	CASTREGVQETQYF
TRBV28	TRBJ1-2	TRBD1	few	TGTGCCATAAGGGGGACAGCCAACTATGGCTACACCTTC	CAIRGTANYGYTF
TRBV28	TRBJ2-2	TRBD1	-	TGTGCCAGCAGCCAACAGGGGGCTTCGAACACCGGGGAGCTGTTTTTT	CASSQQGASNTGELFF
TRBV5-4	TRBJ2-1	-	-	TGTGCCAGCAGCTCGGGACTGACGTACAATGAGCAGTTCTTC	CASSSGLTYNEQFF
TRBV30	TRBJ1-5	-	few	TGTGCCTGGACCAGGGATAGCACTCAGCCCCAGCATTTT	CAWTRDSTQPQHF
TRBV13	TRBJ2-7	-	-	TGTGCCAGCAGTTCGTCCGGGACAATCTACGAGCAGTACTTC	CASSSSGTIYEQYF
TRBV13	TRBJ2-1	TRBD2	-	TGTGCCAGCAGTGGTCTCGGGGAGGGCCCCTACAATGAGCAGTTCTTC	CASSGLGEGPYNEQFF
TRBV18	TRBJ2-5	-	-	TGTGCCAGCTCACCACCGGAAGAGGTCACCGGGGGCCAGTACTTC	CASSPPEEVTGGQYF
TRBV19	TRBJ1-2	TRBD1	few	TGTGCCAGCACCCTTCTGGCAGGGGGCATTGGCTACACCTTC	CASTLLAGGIGYTF
TRBV7-2	TRBJ2-7	TRBD2	-	TGTGCCAGCAGCTTTGGACTAGCGGGATACGAGCAGTACTTC	CASSFGLAGYEQYF
TRBV30	TRBJ1-1	-	-	TGTGCCTGGAGCCCAGGGCTCGGGAACACTGAAGCTTTCTTT	CAWSPGLGNTEAFF
TRBV6-5	TRBJ1-2	TRBD1	-	TGTGCCAGCAGTTCTAGCGGGACAGGTGCTGGTGGCTACACCTTC	CASSSSGTGAGGYTF
TRBV7-2	TRBJ2-3	TRBD1	-	TGTGCCAGCAGCTTAGCCCTTGACCGAGGACAGGGTCGCACAGATACGCAGTATTTT	CASSLALDRGQGRTDTQYF
TRBV7-9	TRBJ1-2	TRBD1	-	TGTGCCAGCAGCTTGGGACAGGGGGCGGGTAGCTATGGCTACACCTTC	CASSLGQGAGSYGYTF
TRBV18	TRBJ1-2	-	once	TGTGCCAGCTCACCTAGCGGTTCCCTTACTAACTATGGCTACACCTTC	CASSPSGSLTNYGYTF
TRBV6-1	TRBJ2-7	TRBD1	-	TGTGCCAGCAGGCGGGACAGGGTTGCCGAGCAGTACTTC	CASRRDRVAEQYF
TRBV12-5	TRBJ1-2	TRBD1	-	TGTGCTAGTGGTGACAGGGTAGGCGGCTACACCTTC	CASGDRVGGYTF
TRBV19	TRBJ1-1	TRBD1	-	TGTGCCAGTAGACCAGGGGGCCCGAACACTGAAGCTTTCTTT	CASRPGGPNTEAFF
TRBV7-8	TRBJ1-1	TRBD1	once	TGTGCCAGCAGCTTTAGGGACAGGGGATTCACTGAAGCTTTCTTT	CASSFRDRGFTEAFF
TRBV9	TRBJ1-1	TRBD1	once	TGTGCCAGCAGCGTAGACCCCGGGACAGGGAACACTGAAGCTTTCTTT	CASSVDPGTGNTEAFF
TRBV5-6	TRBJ1-5	-	-	TGTGCCAGCAGCTTGGGCGTGGATCAGCCCCAGCATTTT	CASSLGVDQPQHF
TRBV7-8	TRBJ1-2	-	few	TGTGCCAGCGGTATTGGGGGGTTCTATGGCTACACCTTC	CASGIGGFYGYTF
TRBV19	TRBJ2-1	-	-	TGTGCCAGTAGTTTCCAATACAATGAGCAGTTCTTC	CASSFQYNEQFF
TRBV11-1	TRBJ2-2	-	-	TGTGCCAGCAGTTTGGAGGGATCCACCGGGGAGCTGTTTTTT	CASSLEGSTGELFF
TRBV10-3	TRBJ2-1	TRBD2	once	TGTGCCTCCACTAGCGGGAGCTCCTACAATGAGCAGTTCTTC	CASTSGSSYNEQFF
TRBV30	TRBJ2-3	-	-	TGTGCCAGTACCCCCGCCAGGGACTTTTTCACAGATACGCAGTATTTT	CASTPARDFFTDTQYF
TRBV18	TRBJ1-1	-	few	TGTGCCAGCTCACCGACAGTTGAAGCTTTCTTT	CASSPTVEAFF
TRBV27	TRBJ2-3	TRBD2	few	TGTGCCAGCACCCCTAGCGGGAGCTTGGGGTCTAGCACAGATACGCAGTATTTT	CASTPSGSLGSSTDTQYF
TRBV2	TRBJ1-2	-	-	TGTGCCAGCAGTCTCCCGACAGGAAACTATGGCTACACCTTC	CASSLPTGNYGYTF
TRBV28	TRBJ1-1	-	-	TGTGCCAGCATAAGGGGAGGCGACACTGAAGCTTTCTTT	CASIRGGDTEAFF
TRBV2	TRBJ1-1	-	few	TGTGCCAGCAGTGAAAGGGGGATCACTGAAGCTTTCTTT	CASSERGITEAFF
TRBV19	TRBJ1-3	-	-	TGTGCCAGTAGTATCGAGAGCTCTGGAAACACCATATATTTT	CASSIESSGNTIYF
TRBV7-2	TRBJ1-4	TRBD1	-	TGTGCCAGCAGCCCCCGACAGGGTCTGAATGAAAAACTGTTTTTT	CASSPRQGLNEKLFF